The 25 T cell receptor beta chains presented below share a single source sample, sequenced in a study of cytomegalovirus exposure and HLA in healthy donors. Amplification used 60 Vbeta primers and 13 Jbeta primers. Repertoires were generated with immunoSEQ multiplex PCR, while TCRdb's copy carries only in-frame clones and drops some. The top ten hold roughly 13% of the sample, which has approximately 110,000 clones, 65% to 80% seen once. Sample: PBMCs. The source is a woman between 35 and 50 years old in good health and CMV-seropositive.

For this clone: Other nucleotide sequences in the sample specify the same CDR3. The CDR3 here is CASRSSGYNEQFF. DNA of the CDR3: TGCGCCAGCAGGTCGTCAGGGTACAATGAGCAGTTCTTC. The chain carries TRBV5-1 and TRBJ2-1, with a weak D call TRBD1 (5 bases). Trimming left V 5 bases short and J 4 bases short, with 10 bases between. Germline V gives CDR1 SGHRS, CDR2 YFSETQ. The CDR3 contains 13 residues.

The chain couples TRBV19 to TRBJ2-3; D perhaps matches TRBD2 (5 bases). The V gene lost 6 bases and the J gene lost 0 bases, with 16 bases spanning the gap. CDR3 length: 16 amino acids. Germline CDR1 reads LNHDA; CDR2 reads SQIVND (reference sequence). The CDR3 coding sequence is TGTGCCAGTAGCCCACACTCAGCGGCTAGCACAGATACGCAGTATTTT. It codes for CASSPHSAASTDTQYF.

The genes are TRBV6-6 and TRBJ1-1; D gene ambiguous. Trimming took 0 bases from V and 3 from J, leaving 5 bases between them. The germline CDR1 and CDR2 sequences are MNHNY and SVGAGI (reference sequence). The CDR3 sequence is 13 residues long. The CDR3 DNA reads TGTGCCAGCAGTTACTCGCCAGACACTGAAGCTTTCTTT. Translation gives CASSYSPDTEAFF.

The CDR3 protein is CASSVRGLRPYEQYF. The CDR3 DNA follows: TGTGCCAGCAGCGTTAGGGGGCTCCGACCCTACGAGCAGTACTTC. The chain links TRBV7-2 to TRBJ2-7; 7 positions agree with TRBD1. The CDR3 contains 15 residues. Losses at the gene ends were 5 bases for V and 2 bases for J; bases not matched to a gene: 9. Per germline, CDR1 SGHTA and CDR2 FQGNSA.

V gene TRBV19 combines with J gene TRBJ1-3; TRBD1 matches at 7 bases. The CDR3 sequence is 15 residues long. V lost 6 bases to trimming and J lost 0 bases; unmatched junction nucleotides: 5. CDR1 and CDR2 (germline): LNHDA, SQIVND (reference sequence). Here the CDR3 DNA reads TGTGCCAGTAGCCCGGGACAGCGCTCTGGAAACACCATATATTTT. Protein: CASSPGQRSGNTIYF.

The genes are TRBV11-2 and TRBJ2-2, with 7 bases matching TRBD2. This CDR3 spans 17 amino acids. Germline V gives CDR1 SGHAT, CDR2 FQNNGV. With V trimmed by 8 bases and J by 4 bases, 16 bases remained unmatched. Here the CDR3 DNA reads TGTGCCAGCTCCCCCAGGCTAGCGGAAAGGGGCACCGGGGAGCTGTTTTTT. It specifies CASSPRLAERGTGELFF.

This clone was counted a few times. The chain is built from TRBV5-4 and TRBJ2-1, with 7 bases identical to TRBD2. V was pared by 4 bases and J by 7 bases, with 11 bases of the junction left unmatched. The CDR3 runs to 15 residues. Germline CDR1 SGHNT, CDR2 YYREEE (reference sequence). CDR3 sequence reads: CASSGWTRVGNEQFF. CDR3 sequence (DNA): TGTGCCAGCAGCGGATGGACTAGGGTCGGAAATGAGCAGTTCTTC.

V is TRBV9 and J is TRBJ1-1; maybe TRBD1 (5 bases). This CDR3 contains 16 residues. The V gene lost 0 bases and the J gene lost 1 base, with 13 bases spanning the gap. The germline V gene encodes CDR1 SGDLS and CDR2 YYNGEE. The chain's CDR3 is CASSVGAGKENTEAFF. CDR3 in DNA: TGTGCCAGCAGCGTAGGGGCAGGGAAGGAGAACACTGAAGCTTTCTTT.

J is TRBJ2-1 and V is TRBV4-2, with a possible D match to TRBD2 (5 bases). CDR3 length: 15 amino acids. Between the trimmed V and J ends, which lost 3 bases and 3 bases, there was a span of 12 bases. Germline V lookup: CDR1 LGHNA, CDR2 YNFKEQ. CDR3 amino acids: CASSQGSGLYNEQFF. CDR3 nucleotide sequence: TGTGCCAGCAGCCAGGGGAGCGGTCTCTACAATGAGCAGTTCTTC.

V and J are TRBV5-1 and TRBJ2-3; D is perhaps TRBD1 (6 bases). This CDR3 has 14 amino acids. V dropped 3 bases and J dropped 2 bases, with 10 bases sitting between them. In germline, CDR1 is SGHRS, CDR2 YFSETQ. The CDR3 loop is CASSSDRNTDTQYF. The DNA of the CDR3 is TGCGCCAGCAGCTCGGACAGAAACACAGATACGCAGTATTTT.

The chain uses TRBV14 and TRBJ1-4; D remains unclear. The CDR3 runs to 16 residues. V shed 1 base and J shed 0 bases, with 9 bases lying between them. Germline CDR1 reads SGHDN; CDR2 reads FVKESK. The CDR3 here is CASSQGTPATNEKLFF. The CDR3 DNA follows: TGTGCCAGCAGCCAAGGAACTCCCGCAACTAATGAAAAACTGTTTTTT.

This clone showed up just a few times. The V call is TRBV5-1, the J call TRBJ2-7; D is unresolved. Germline loops: CDR1 SGHRS, CDR2 YFSETQ. CDR3 length equals 12 residues. Trimming pared 1 base from V and 2 bases from J, leaving 4 bases between. The CDR3, as DNA: TGCGCCAGCAGCTTGCCGGCCTACGAGCAGTACTTC. Amino acids: CASSLPAYEQYF.

This clone was observed a single time. This sequence joins TRBV9 and TRBJ2-1; the match to TRBD2 covers 15 bases. V was clipped by 0 bases and J by 7 bases; unmatched bases: 5. The CDR3 runs 17 residues. Germline V lookup: CDR1 SGDLS, CDR2 YYNGEE. The CDR3 loop reads CASSVGSGTSGRNEQFF. The CDR3 nucleotides are TGTGCCAGCAGCGTAGGGTCTGGGACTAGCGGGAGGAATGAGCAGTTCTTC. Combining the CDR3 with reference TRBV9 and TRBJ2-1 gives the whole variable domain DSGVTQTPKHLITATGQRVTLRCSPRSGDLSVYWYQQSLDQGLQFLIQYYNGEERAKGNILERFSAQQFPDLHSELNLSSLELGDSALYFCASSVGSGTSGRNEQFFGPGTRLTVL.

V gene TRBV18 combines with J gene TRBJ1-1; D is perhaps TRBD1 (6 bases). The CDR3 runs to 16 residues. Trimming stripped 4 bases from V and 2 bases from J, with 17 bases between. Per germline, CDR1 KGHSH and CDR2 LQKENI. Written as DNA, the CDR3 is TGTGCCAGCTCACGAACAACCGACAGGACCAACACTGAAGCTTTCTTT. This translates into CASSRTTDRTNTEAFF.

The chain couples TRBV5-1 to TRBJ2-5; 8 nucleotides agree with TRBD1. V lost 4 bases and J lost 4; bases outside the gene matches: 6. CDR3 length equals 14 residues. The V gene's germline CDR1 is SGHRS and CDR2 YFSETQ. The CDR3 spells CASSPDRVIETQYF. CDR3 sequence (DNA): TGCGCCAGCAGCCCGGACAGGGTAATAGAGACCCAGTACTTC.

V is TRBV29-1 and J is TRBJ1-4, with 11 bases fitting TRBD1. V lost 6 bases, J lost 10 bases, and 1 base stayed unmatched. The CDR3 spans 11 residues. The germline CDR1 and CDR2 sequences are SQVTM and ANQGSEA. The CDR3 sequence is CSVGTGGKLFF. The CDR3 DNA sequence: TGCAGCGTAGGGACAGGGGGAAAACTGTTTTTT.

The chain couples TRBV7-9 to TRBJ2-7, with TRBD2 identical over 12 bases. Germline-derived CDR1 and CDR2 are SEHNR and FQNEAQ (reference sequence). This CDR3 spans 15 amino acids. J lost 4 bases, V lost 1 base, and 2 bases had no gene match. CDR3 protein: CASSLETSGSYEQYF. CDR3 bases: TGTGCCAGCAGCTTAGAGACTAGCGGGAGTTACGAGCAGTACTTC.

This clone was detected once. The V and J genes are TRBV5-6 and TRBJ1-2; TRBD1 is a possible D gene (5 bases). The length of the CDR3 is 15 residues. V lost 3 bases and J lost 11, with 23 bases in between. The germline gives CDR1 SGHDT, CDR2 YYEEEE. CDR3 residues: CASSSSSGLTFGYTF. CDR3 DNA: TGTGCCAGCAGCTCCTCTTCAGGGTTAACCTTTGGGTACACCTTC.

The chain has TRBV4-1 and TRBJ2-5; 8 bases are shared with TRBD1. V lost 5 bases and J lost 5; bases outside the gene matches: 10. The CDR3 spans 15 residues. CDR1 and CDR2 from the germline V gene are MGHRA and YSYEKL. Here the CDR3 reads CASSKTRGLRETQYF. For the CDR3, the DNA is TGCGCCAGCAGCAAAACCAGGGGGCTGAGGGAGACCCAGTACTTC.

The chain joins TRBV9 to TRBJ2-7; 7 bases agree with TRBD1. Per germline, CDR1 SGDLS and CDR2 YYNGEE. Trimming took 2 bases from V and 3 from J; bases not matched to a gene: 5. This CDR3 is 14 amino acids long. CDR3 amino acids: CASSVGTDLYEQYF. The CDR3 DNA is TGTGCCAGCAGCGTCGGGACAGACCTCTACGAGCAGTACTTC. The variable domain in full, completed from reference TRBV9 and TRBJ2-7, reads DSGVTQTPKHLITATGQRVTLRCSPRSGDLSVYWYQQSLDQGLQFLIQYYNGEERAKGNILERFSAQQFPDLHSELNLSSLELGDSALYFCASSVGTDLYEQYFGPGTRLTVT.

V usage is TRBV29-1 and J usage is TRBJ2-3; the D gene is possibly TRBD2 (6 bases). V lost 3 bases and J 2 bases, leaving 15 bases between the germline ends. Germline assignment: CDR1 SQVTM and CDR2 ANQGSEA. The CDR3 sequence is 15 residues long. CDR3 loop: CSVDFLGLNTDTQYF. In nucleotides, the CDR3 is TGCAGCGTTGATTTTCTGGGACTGAACACAGATACGCAGTATTTT.

The DNA for the CDR3 is TGTGCCAGTAGGACGCGGGGAGGCCAGCCCCAGCATTTT. It codes for CASRTRGGQPQHF. The chain combines TRBV19 with TRBJ1-5; D uncertain. Germline CDR1 reads LNHDA; CDR2 reads SQIVND (reference sequence). CDR3 length equals 13 residues. Deletions cut 6 bases from V and 7 bases from J, with 13 bases between.

The chain carries TRBV5-1 and TRBJ1-1; a weak D match, TRBD1 (6 bases). Germline values: CDR1 SGHRS, CDR2 YFSETQ. V shed 4 bases and J shed 6 bases, with 16 bases lying between them. This CDR3 has 14 amino acids. The CDR3 bases are TGCGCCAGCAGCCTTGACAGGTTTGGGGCTGAAGCTTTCTTT. It specifies CASSLDRFGAEAFF. The full variable domain, completed using reference TRBV5-1 and TRBJ1-1, is KAGVTQTPRYLIKTRGQQVTLSCSPISGHRSVSWYQQTPGQGLQFLFEYFSETQRNKGNFPGRFSGRQFSNSRSEMNVSTLELGDSALYLCASSLDRFGAEAFFGQGTRLTVV.

The chain is built from TRBV5-1 and TRBJ1-3, with 9 bases fitting TRBD1. V was clipped by 5 bases and J by 0 bases; unmatched bases: 6. CDR3 size: 16 residues. Germline lookup yields CDR1 SGHRS and CDR2 YFSETQ. The CDR3 spells CASRSGTGSSGNTIYF. CDR3 sequence (DNA): TGCGCCAGCAGGTCCGGGACAGGGAGCTCTGGAAACACCATATATTTT. The complete variable domain, with remaining parts taken from reference TRBV5-1 and TRBJ1-3, reads KAGVTQTPRYLIKTRGQQVTLSCSPISGHRSVSWYQQTPGQGLQFLFEYFSETQRNKGNFPGRFSGRQFSNSRSEMNVSTLELGDSALYLCASRSGTGSSGNTIYFGEGSWLTVV.

This clone was seen just once. The chain couples TRBV28 to TRBJ2-7; maybe TRBD2 (6 bases). CDR1 is MDHEN, CDR2 SYDVKM, per germline. The CDR3 extends over 13 amino acids. Trimming pared 2 bases from V and 10 bases from J, leaving 15 bases between. The CDR3 DNA reads as TGTGCCAGCAGTTTAGAGGATGGGCGGGACCAGTACTTC. Translation gives CASSLEDGRDQYF. The complete variable domain, with remaining parts taken from reference TRBV28 and TRBJ2-7, reads DVKVTQSSRYLVKRTGEKVFLECVQDMDHENMFWYRQDPGLGLRLIYFSYDVKMKEKGDIPEGYSVSREKKERFSLILESASTNQTSMYLCASSLEDGRDQYFGPGTRLTVT.